These 3 T cell receptor beta chains came from one sample sequenced in a study of naive and memory T cell subsets. These receptors' antigens are unknown. The study, taken as a whole, reports: A few larger clonotypes appeared in naive repertoires, especially CD8, possibly memory cells re-expressing CD45RA.

An equimolar mix of two oligonucleotides served as the beta constant-region primer for TRBC1 and TRBC2. Four rounds of PCR amplified the ligated cDNA using nested alpha and beta constant-region primers plus SP2. TCRdb used MiXCR to reprocess the UMI-ligation and nested PCR reads, holding one entry per CDR3 protein. The repertoire holds roughly 100,000 distinct CDR3 sequences, with about 11% as singletons. The sequencing sample was made of naive CD4+ T cells from blood. These receptors came from a human donor in good health.

This clonotype was seen only a few times. The chain recombines TRBV24-1 with TRBJ2-7; 10 bases fit TRBD2. Germline loops: CDR1 KGHDR, CDR2 SFDVKD. The CDR3 totals 19 residues. V lost 9 bases and J lost 0; bases outside the gene matches: 19. CDR3 amino acids: CATGNFLTVASGSSYEQYF. CDR3 in DNA: TGTGCCACCGGGAATTTCCTTACTGTTGCTAGCGGGAGCTCCTACGAGCAGTACTTC.

The genes are TRBV6-1 and TRBJ1-5, with D unresolved. The germline gives CDR1 MNHNS, CDR2 SASEGT. This CDR3 spans 17 amino acids. Trimming left V 2 bases short and J 1 base short, with 15 bases between. CDR3 nucleotide sequence: TGTGCCAGCAGTGAATGGACCGGAGTAAGAAGCAATCAGCCCCAGCATTTT. Its translation: CASSEWTGVRSNQPQHF.

This clonotype was seen many times. The V call is TRBV5-1, the J call TRBJ2-3, with D hard to call. The CDR3 runs to 12 residues. Germline V gives CDR1 SGHRS, CDR2 YFSETQ. Trimming removed 2 bases from V and 4 bases from J, with 5 bases in between. Here the CDR3 DNA reads TGCGCCAGCAGCTTCAACGCAGATACGCAGTATTTT. Its translation: CASSFNADTQYF.